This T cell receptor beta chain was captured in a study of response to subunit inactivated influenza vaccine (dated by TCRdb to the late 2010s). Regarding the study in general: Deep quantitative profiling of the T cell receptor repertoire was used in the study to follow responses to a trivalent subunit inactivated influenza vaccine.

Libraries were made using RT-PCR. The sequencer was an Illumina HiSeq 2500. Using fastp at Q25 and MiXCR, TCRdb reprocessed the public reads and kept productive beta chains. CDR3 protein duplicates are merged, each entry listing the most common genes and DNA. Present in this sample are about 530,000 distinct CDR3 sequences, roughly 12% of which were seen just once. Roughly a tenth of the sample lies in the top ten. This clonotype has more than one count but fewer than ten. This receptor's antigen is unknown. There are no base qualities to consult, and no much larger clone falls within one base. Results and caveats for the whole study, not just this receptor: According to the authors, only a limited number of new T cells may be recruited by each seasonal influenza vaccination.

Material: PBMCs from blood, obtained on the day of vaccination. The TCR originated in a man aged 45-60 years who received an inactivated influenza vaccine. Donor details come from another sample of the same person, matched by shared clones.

For the CDR3, the sequence is CASSQDRDTGYGYTF. The sequenced DNA: TGTGCCAGCAGCCAAGATAGGGACACGGGCTATGGCTACACCTTC. The sequence is built from TRBV4-2 and TRBJ1-2; a weak D assignment points to TRBD1 (6 bases agree). The CDR3 spans 15 residues, from the cysteine through the phenylalanine. Kept here is only the CDR3 DNA, which spans 45 bases and is read in frame from base 1. According to the germline V gene, CDR1 reads LGHNA and CDR2 reads YNFKEQ. V gives up 0 bases and J gives up 4 bases, and the segment between their germline ends measures 12 bases.